The 12 T cell receptor beta chains reported below all come from one sample, sequenced in a study of shared clonotypes between healthy human individuals. Some clones are missing from TCRdb's copy, which holds only in-frame ones; the method was immunoSEQ multiplex PCR. The sample shows about 2 million clones, less than 95% of them seen only once. Positively selected for CCR7, the CD45RO-negative cells used as naive CD8 cells excluded terminally differentiated effector memory CD45RA+ cells. Sequenced: naive CD8+ T cells sorted from blood. These receptors were obtained from a man younger than 30 in good health.

The rearrangement links TRBV6-1 to TRBJ1-1; D might be TRBD1 (5 bases). The ends were cut back, 5 bases at V and 6 bases at J, with 19 bases in the middle. The CDR3 totals 15 residues. Germline CDR1 and CDR2: MNHNS and SASEGT. DNA for the CDR3: TGTGCCAGCAGTACCACAGTTTCAGGGTTAGCTGAAGCTTTCTTT. Protein: CASSTTVSGLAEAFF.

This rearrangement joins TRBV28 to TRBJ1-1; D is perhaps TRBD1 (6 bases). Germline CDR1 is MDHEN and CDR2 is SYDVKM. The CDR3 totals 17 residues. V was shortened by 6 bases and J by 3 bases, with 23 bases between the two germline ends. The DNA for the CDR3 is TGTGCCAGCAGCCCCGTAGGGTGGGGGCGTCTGGACACTGAAGCTTTCTTT. As protein: CASSPVGWGRLDTEAFF.

The chain uses TRBV5-1 and TRBJ2-7, with D possibly being TRBD2 (5 bases). Germline V gives CDR1 SGHRS, CDR2 YFSETQ. The CDR3 covers 14 residues. The V gene lost 4 bases and the J gene lost 4 bases, with 15 bases spanning the gap. DNA of the CDR3: TGCGCCAGCAGCGCGCACCCGACGGGATACGAGCAGTACTTC. Protein sequence: CASSAHPTGYEQYF.

The V call is TRBV4-3, the J call TRBJ2-7; 10 bases align to TRBD2. With 0 bases clipped from V and 0 bases from J, the junction kept 11 bases outside the gene matches. This CDR3 is 19 amino acids long. CDR1 is LGHNA, CDR2 YSLEER, per germline. The CDR3 DNA reads as TGCGCCAGCAGCCAAGAGTATCTAGCGGGAGCCGGCGCCTCCTACGAGCAGTACTTC. This translates into CASSQEYLAGAGASYEQYF.

This clone appeared a single time. In nucleotides, the CDR3 is TGTGCCAGCAGTGGTACGGGGACTAGCACAGATACGCAGTATTTT. This gives the protein CASSGTGTSTDTQYF. The rearrangement joins TRBV2 to TRBJ2-3, with D possibly TRBD2 on 6 matching bases. Per germline, CDR1 SNHLY and CDR2 FYNNEI. V was shortened by 4 bases and J by 0 bases, with 11 bases between the two germline ends. CDR3 size: 15 residues.

V usage is TRBV5-6 and J usage is TRBJ1-1; D is uncertain. The V gene's germline CDR1 is SGHDT and CDR2 YYEEEE. This CDR3 spans 14 amino acids. Trimming took 4 bases from V and 2 from J, leaving 12 bases between them. The CDR3 reads CASSLGPPNTEAFF. CDR3 DNA: TGTGCCAGCAGCCTCGGGCCGCCAAACACTGAAGCTTTCTTT.

This chain joins TRBV30 and TRBJ1-1; 12 bases line up with TRBD1. CDR1 and CDR2 from the germline V gene are GTSNPN and SVGIG (reference sequence). The length of the CDR3 is 15 residues. V gave up 5 bases and J gave up 1 base; unmatched junction bases: 5. CDR3 sequence: CAWGVGQGANTEAFF. For the CDR3, the DNA is TGTGCCTGGGGCGTGGGACAGGGGGCGAACACTGAAGCTTTCTTT.

In its sample, this clone was seen once. The CDR3 reads CASSLALAGGREQYF. The CDR3 DNA reads TGTGCCAGCAGCTTGGCCTTAGCGGGGGGGCGAGAGCAGTACTTC. This chain connects TRBV13 to TRBJ2-7; 11 bases fit TRBD2. The germline gives CDR1 PRHDT, CDR2 FYEKMQ (reference sequence). V dropped 3 bases and J dropped 7; count of bases not matched to a gene: 8. The CDR3 runs to 15 residues.

CDR3 amino acids: CASSLEGERETQYF. The DNA of the CDR3 is TGTGCCAGCAGCTTAGAGGGAGAACGGGAGACCCAGTACTTC. The V call is TRBV7-9, the J call TRBJ2-5; maybe TRBD2 (5 bases). Germline CDR1 is SEHNR and CDR2 is FQNEAQ (reference sequence). The V gene lost 1 base and the J gene lost 5 bases, with 11 bases spanning the gap. CDR3 length: 14 residues.

This clone has a single count. The chain uses TRBV13 and TRBJ2-1, with 7 bases aligning to TRBD2. Trimming cost V 5 bases and J 8 bases; bases outside gene matches: 12. The CDR3 sequence is 15 residues long. CDR1 is PRHDT and CDR2 is FYEKMQ in the germline V gene (reference sequence). The CDR3 DNA is TGTGCCAGCAGCGGCCCGGGGGGAGGACCGGATGAGCAGTTCTTC. This encodes CASSGPGGGPDEQFF.

The J gene is TRBJ2-3, the V gene TRBV4-3, with 10 bases lining up with TRBD1. With 0 bases clipped from V and 2 bases from J, the junction kept 8 bases outside the gene matches. Per germline, CDR1 LGHNA and CDR2 YSLEER. CDR3 size: 18 residues. The CDR3 DNA follows: TGCGCCAGCAGCCAAGACCGTCGGACAGGGGGAATCACAGATACGCAGTATTTT. Encoded protein: CASSQDRRTGGITDTQYF.

This rearrangement joins TRBV5-1 to TRBJ1-1; no clear D gene. Germline CDR1 SGHRS, CDR2 YFSETQ. This CDR3 comprises 14 residues. With 3 bases removed from V and 1 base from J, the gap between germline ends came to 10 bases. CDR3 sequence reads: CASSSGVGNTEAFF. In DNA form, the CDR3 reads TGCGCCAGCAGCTCTGGGGTAGGGAACACTGAAGCTTTCTTT.